A single sample is the source of the 22 T cell receptor beta chains below, sequenced in a study of beta chain features in type 1 diabetes. All of the isolated RNA was reverse transcribed, so expressed TCRB transcripts were sequenced. The data were produced by immunoSEQ multiplex PCR, yet TCRdb's version contains in-frame clones alone and is incomplete. The table has 620,000 or so clones, 15% seen once. Sequenced: naive CD4+ T cells from blood. These receptors came from a young man in good health.

The J gene is TRBJ2-7, the V gene TRBV25-1; 8 bases are shared with TRBD1. V was pared by 10 bases and J by 4 bases, with 12 bases of the junction left unmatched. Germline V gene lookup returns CDR1 MGHDK and CDR2 SYGVNS. This CDR3 has 14 residues. This chain's CDR3 is CATIFDRGGYEQYF. For the CDR3, the DNA is TGTGCCACCATCTTCGACAGGGGAGGTTACGAGCAGTACTTC.

The J gene is TRBJ1-2, the V gene TRBV14, with TRBD1 as a possible D gene (5 bases). Germline V gene data show CDR1 as SGHDN and CDR2 as FVKESK. CDR3 length: 15 residues. Between the trimmed V and J ends, which lost 1 base and 7 bases, there was a span of 16 bases. The DNA for the CDR3 is TGTGCCAGCAGCCAAGCGGGACCGTATAGATTTGGCTACACCTTC. Translated, it gives CASSQAGPYRFGYTF.

This clone has just a few counts. This chain connects TRBV5-4 to TRBJ2-7; 8 bases fit TRBD1. The CDR3 length is 13 residues. CDR1 is SGHNT, CDR2 YYREEE, per germline (reference sequence). The junction had 5 bases not matched to a gene; V was cut back by 4 bases and J by 5 bases. CDR3 nucleotides: TGTGCCAGCAGCCGGGACAGGTTAGACGAGCAGTACTTC. Translating it yields CASSRDRLDEQYF.

A few counts support this clone. The chain has TRBV20-1 and TRBJ2-1; 10 bases match TRBD2. Per the germline V gene, CDR1 is DFQATT and CDR2 is SNEGSKA (reference sequence). V lost 5 bases to trimming and J lost 12 bases; unmatched junction nucleotides: 4. The CDR3 loop spans 11 amino acids. The CDR3 region has the DNA TGCAGTGCTCGCATAGCGGGGGGGCAGTTCTTC. This translates into CSARIAGGQFF.

V usage is TRBV5-6 and J usage is TRBJ1-4; 12 bases line up with TRBD1. Germline trimming cut 4 bases from V and 7 bases from J; bases unmatched to any gene: 14. There are 18 residues in the CDR3. CDR1 is SGHDT and CDR2 is YYEEEE in the germline V gene. Written as DNA, the CDR3 is TGTGCCAGCAGCAAAGGGACAGGGGGCGCAAGGCTTGGTGAAAAACTGTTTTTT. This codes for CASSKGTGGARLGEKLFF.

This clone was picked up a small number of times. The gene calls are TRBV9 and TRBJ2-7; 9 positions match TRBD1. Unmatched junction bases numbered 6, after V lost 6 bases and J lost 5 bases. The germline CDR1 and CDR2 sequences are SGDLS and YYNGEE. The CDR3 is 13 residues long. CDR3 residues: CASKGQGSHEQYF. Written as DNA, the CDR3 is TGTGCCAGCAAGGGACAGGGTAGTCACGAGCAGTACTTC.

This clone was observed a few times. The rearrangement links TRBV5-1 to TRBJ2-1; 10 bases line up with TRBD2. The ends lost 0 bases at V and 6 bases at J; junction bases unmatched: 3. Germline V gene sequence: CDR1 SGHRS, CDR2 YFSETQ. The CDR3 has 15 residues. The CDR3 loop is CASSLASGSGNEQFF. The CDR3 DNA sequence: TGCGCCAGCAGCTTGGCTAGCGGGAGCGGCAATGAGCAGTTCTTC.

A few counts support this clone. The J gene is TRBJ2-7, the V gene TRBV4-1, with 10 bases that match TRBD1. This CDR3 has 16 residues. Germline V lookup: CDR1 MGHRA, CDR2 YSYEKL. After removal of 0 bases from V and 1 base from J, the junction contained 3 bases not matched to a gene. The CDR3 bases are TGCGCCAGCAGCCAAGAGCGGACAGGGGGATCCTACGAGCAGTACTTC. It specifies CASSQERTGGSYEQYF.

This clone has a single count. The genes are TRBV28 and TRBJ1-6, with D tentatively TRBD1 (6 bases). V gave up 5 bases and J gave up 10 bases, with 9 bases separating them. This CDR3 region has 12 residues. Germline CDR1 reads MDHEN; CDR2 reads SYDVKM. The CDR3 nucleotides read TGTGCCAGCAGTGGGGGGCACTCACCCCTCCACTTT. Amino acid sequence: CASSGGHSPLHF. The full variable domain, in which reference TRBV28 and TRBJ1-6 provide the parts outside the CDR3, is DVKVTQSSRYLVKRTGEKVFLECVQDMDHENMFWYRQDPGLGLRLIYFSYDVKMKEKGDIPEGYSVSREKKERFSLILESASTNQTSMYLCASSGGHSPLHFGNGTRLTVT.

The chain uses TRBV27 and TRBJ2-7, with 7 bases identical to TRBD1. The V gene's germline CDR1 is MNHEY and CDR2 SMNVEV (reference sequence). The CDR3 is 16 residues long. The V and J ends lost 6 bases and 0 bases, in that order; junction bases with no gene match: 11. In DNA, the CDR3 is TGTGCCAGCAGCACTGGCGACAGGGCGAGCTCCTACGAGCAGTACTTC. It is translated as CASSTGDRASSYEQYF.

This clone was seen more than once but under ten times. This chain joins TRBV7-9 and TRBJ1-1; D may be TRBD1 (5 bases). The CDR3 runs 15 residues. Germline V gene data show CDR1 as SEHNR and CDR2 as FQNEAQ (reference sequence). V lost 1 base, J lost 3 bases, and 12 bases lay in between. The CDR3 DNA is TGTGCCAGCAGCTTAGACCCAGGGTCGGACACTGAAGCTTTCTTT. Amino acids: CASSLDPGSDTEAFF.

The J gene is TRBJ2-1, the V gene TRBV7-6; no definite D call. Germline values: CDR1 SGHVS, CDR2 FNYEAQ. The CDR3 loop spans 15 amino acids. V lost 6 bases, J lost 0 bases, and 12 bases lay in between. Here the CDR3 reads CASSFRLSSYNEQFF. The CDR3 nucleotides are TGTGCCAGCAGTTTTCGCCTTAGCTCCTACAATGAGCAGTTCTTC. Full variable domain (outside the CDR3, taken from reference TRBV7-6 and TRBJ2-1): GAGVSQSPRYKVTKRGQDVALRCDPISGHVSLYWYRQALGQGPEFLTYFNYEAQQDKSGLPNDRFSAERPEGSISTLTIQRTEQRDSAMYRCASSFRLSSYNEQFFGPGTRLTVL.

A note on this clone: Different DNA sequences within this sample yield the same CDR3. J is TRBJ2-7 and V is TRBV5-4, with 9 bases identical to TRBD1. Germline assignment: CDR1 SGHNT and CDR2 YYREEE (reference sequence). V shed 3 bases and J 0 bases; nucleotides not matched to a gene: 4. The CDR3 runs to 15 residues. CDR3 loop: CASSSPGQGSYEQYF. CDR3 coding DNA: TGTGCCAGCAGCTCACCGGGACAGGGCTCCTACGAGCAGTACTTC.

V and J are TRBV6-6 and TRBJ1-4, with TRBD1 matching 8 bases. The CDR3 has 15 amino acids. The junction had 10 bases not matched to a gene; V was cut back by 6 bases and J by 7 bases. Germline V gives CDR1 MNHNY, CDR2 SVGAGI (reference sequence). In nucleotides, the CDR3 is TGTGCCAGCAGCGATACCGGGACAGGAAGTGAAAAACTGTTTTTT. Its protein is CASSDTGTGSEKLFF.

The chain links TRBV9 to TRBJ2-1; TRBD2 aligns across 11 bases. Germline loops: CDR1 SGDLS, CDR2 YYNGEE. Trimming at V came to 4 bases and at J to 6 bases, leaving 12 bases not matched to a gene. The CDR3 consists of 17 residues. CDR3 region: CASSHPHGTSGSNEQFF. The CDR3 DNA reads as TGTGCCAGCAGCCACCCCCACGGGACTAGCGGTAGCAATGAGCAGTTCTTC.

This clone was found a few times. The chain has TRBV28 and TRBJ1-4; 9 bases agree with TRBD1. The germline CDR1 and CDR2 sequences are MDHEN and SYDVKM. Trimming removed 2 bases from V and 0 bases from J; junction bases left unmatched: 4. The CDR3 runs 17 residues. In DNA form, the CDR3 reads TGTGCCAGCAGTTTACCGGGACAGGGAACAACTAATGAAAAACTGTTTTTT. Residues: CASSLPGQGTTNEKLFF.

This clone has more than one count but fewer than ten. The CDR3 DNA sequence: TGTGCCATCAGTGGATACAGGGGGCGTAACACCGGGGAGCTGTTTTTT. The encoded protein is CAISGYRGRNTGELFF. The chain employs TRBV10-3 and TRBJ2-2, with 9 bases identical to TRBD1. The CDR3 spans 16 residues. J lost 2 bases, V lost 4 bases, and 5 bases had no gene match. Germline V gene data show CDR1 as ENHRY and CDR2 as SYGVKD.

This clone occurred a few times. V is TRBV14 and J is TRBJ1-4; possibly TRBD1 for D (5 bases). CDR1 SGHDN and CDR2 FVKESK come from the germline V gene. The CDR3 is 16 residues long. Deletions cut 2 bases from V and 5 bases from J, with 15 bases between. The CDR3 here is CASSQLGRGSNEKLFF. CDR3 DNA: TGTGCCAGCAGCCAATTGGGGCGGGGTTCGAATGAAAAACTGTTTTTT. The full variable domain, rest sourced from reference TRBV14 and TRBJ1-4, is EAGVTQFPSHSVIEKGQTVTLRCDPISGHDNLYWYRRVMGKEIKFLLHFVKESKQDESGMPNNRFLAERTGGTYSTLKVQPAELEDSGVYFCASSQLGRGSNEKLFFGSGTQLSVL.

The CDR3 loop reads CASSWGYGYTF. The CDR3 coding sequence is TGTGCCAGCAGTTGGGGGTATGGCTACACCTTC. J is TRBJ1-2 and V is TRBV6-5, with D possibly being TRBD1 (5 bases). V shed 4 bases and J shed 5 bases, with 5 bases lying between them. Germline lookup yields CDR1 MNHEY and CDR2 SVGAGI. CDR3 length: 11 residues.

The chain joins TRBV2 to TRBJ1-5, with 10 bases identical to TRBD1. The CDR3 spans 16 residues. CDR1 is SNHLY, CDR2 FYNNEI, per germline. J was trimmed by 2 bases and V by 6 bases; bases with no gene match: 7. The CDR3 spells CASRLGTGVRNQPQHF. The DNA for the CDR3 is TGTGCCAGCAGGCTGGGGACAGGGGTTCGCAATCAGCCCCAGCATTTT.

The rearrangement joins TRBV7-9 to TRBJ2-7; 10 nucleotides match TRBD1. The germline V gene encodes CDR1 SEHNR and CDR2 FQNEAQ (reference sequence). There are 15 residues in the CDR3. The V and J ends lost 5 bases and 2 bases, in that order; junction bases with no gene match: 6. The CDR3, as DNA: TGTGCCAGCAGCCTGGACAGGGGGACAACCTACGAGCAGTACTTC. It codes for CASSLDRGTTYEQYF. Full variable domain (rest looked up from reference TRBV7-9 and TRBJ2-7): DTGVSQNPRHKITKRGQNVTFRCDPISEHNRLYWYRQTLGQGPEFLTYFQNEAQLEKSRLLSDRFSAERPKGSFSTLEIQRTEQGDSAMYLCASSLDRGTTYEQYFGPGTRLTVT.

In this sample, this clone turned up a few times. DNA of the CDR3: TGTGCCAGCAGCACCCCGGCAATAGAGCAGTTCTTC. This translates into CASSTPAIEQFF. The V and J genes are TRBV21-1 and TRBJ2-1. TRBV21-1 is a known pseudogene. This CDR3 spans 12 amino acids.